This T cell receptor beta chain originates from a study of cytomegalovirus exposure and HLA in healthy donors. General study findings and limits: On later analysis, the bulk of CMV-associated TCR beta chains appeared to be HLA-restricted. A few chains linked to CMV were shown in vitro to be specific for CMV antigens. Analyses of presence and absence presupposed an approximately uniform sequencing depth across donors. As was reported, the classifier diagnosed cytomegalovirus status with high specificity and sensitivity.

A multiplex PCR was run with 60 Vbeta primers and 13 Jbeta primers. TCRdb keeps only in-frame clones here, not all; method: immunoSEQ multiplex PCR. The data show under 200,000 clones, roughly 75% seen once. CDR3 length: 13 residues. Per germline, CDR1 ENHRY and CDR2 SYGVKD. J lost 7 bases, V lost 3 bases, and 3 bases had no gene match. Turning to this clone: What it binds is not known.

The TCR comes from a female donor in good health and CMV-seronegative. Material: PBMCs. The chain employs TRBV10-3 and TRBJ1-5, with 7 bases that match TRBD1. The CDR3 is CAISEGGYQPQHF. The DNA of the CDR3 is TGTGCCATCAGTGAAGGGGGCTACCAGCCCCAGCATTTT.